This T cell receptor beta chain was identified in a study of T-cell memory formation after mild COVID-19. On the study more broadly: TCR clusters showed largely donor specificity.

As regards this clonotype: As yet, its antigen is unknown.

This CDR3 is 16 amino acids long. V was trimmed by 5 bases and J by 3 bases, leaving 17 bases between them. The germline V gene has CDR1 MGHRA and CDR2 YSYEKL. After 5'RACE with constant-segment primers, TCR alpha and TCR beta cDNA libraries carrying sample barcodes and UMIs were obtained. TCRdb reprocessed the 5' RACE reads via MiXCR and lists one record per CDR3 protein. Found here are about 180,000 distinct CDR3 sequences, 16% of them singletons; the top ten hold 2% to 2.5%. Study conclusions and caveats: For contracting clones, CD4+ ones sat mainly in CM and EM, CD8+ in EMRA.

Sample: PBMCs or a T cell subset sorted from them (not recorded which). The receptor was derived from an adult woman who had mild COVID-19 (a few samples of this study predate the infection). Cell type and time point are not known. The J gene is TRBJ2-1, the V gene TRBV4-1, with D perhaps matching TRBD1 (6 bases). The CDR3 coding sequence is TGCGCCAGCAGCAGGGAGAAGGGGGACCACTACAATGAGCAGTTCTTC. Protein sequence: CASSREKGDHYNEQFF.